This T cell receptor beta chain was retrieved from a study of cytomegalovirus exposure and HLA in healthy donors. In the PCR, 60 Vbeta and 13 Jbeta primers were used. The method was immunoSEQ multiplex PCR; TCRdb's version includes in-frame clones alone and lacks a portion of them. The sample records approximately 160,000 clones, 80% being singletons. The CDR3 sequence is 15 residues long. The chain employs TRBV21-1 and TRBJ2-5; no DNA check was done on the table's D call, TRBD1. TRBV21-1 is a listed pseudogene. The TCR sequence derives from a man aged 25-40 years in good health and CMV-seropositive. The sample comprised PBMCs. DNA for the CDR3: TGTGCCAGCAGCAAAACGACAGGCCCGGGGGAGACCCAGTACTTC. Translation gives CASSKTTGPGETQYF.